The 6 T cell receptor beta chains below come from one sample, sequenced in a study of vaccination effects on CD4 cells after COVID-19 (dated by TCRdb to between 2021 and 2022). These TCRs' antigens remain unknown. Libraries were prepared through the immunoSEQ multiplex PCR assay. What TCRdb holds here is the immuneACCESS table cut down to in-frame rearrangements. Part of the clones is not present; checked against another copy, under half of the missing clones reflect an unresolved V gene, and the others are unexplained. The sample table contains tens of thousands of clones; only one count was recorded for about 65% of them. The ten largest clones add up to approximately 4% of the sample. The ViraFEST assay stimulated PBMC with viral peptide pools and then used TCR sequencing to identify antigen-specific CD4+ T cell clonotypes by expansion. After roughly 11 days of culture, CD4+ T cells were isolated with the EasySep CD4+ T cell isolation kit. Negative nucleocapsid antibody results before and after vaccination confirmed that the healthy vaccine recipients had no prior SARS-CoV-2 infection.

This material consisted of CD4+ T cells from PBMCs cultured with HCoV-OC43 spike peptides, taken before COVID-19 vaccination. The sample's cell subset or site label, in plain terms: HCoV-OC43 spike overlapping peptide pool stimulation. These receptors came from a human donor who received a COVID-19 vaccine.

The chain employs TRBV7-9 and TRBJ2-3; no reliable D call. The CDR3 loop spans 12 amino acids. Trimming removed 3 bases from V and 2 bases from J, with 3 bases in between. Germline V gives CDR1 SEHNR, CDR2 FQNEAQ (reference sequence). CDR3 loop: CASSFPTDTQYF. For the CDR3, the DNA is TGTGCCAGCAGCTTCCCCACAGATACGCAGTATTTT.

V and J are TRBV15 and TRBJ2-1; D is perhaps TRBD2 (5 bases). The CDR3 is 17 amino acids. V lost 0 bases and J 4 bases, leaving 16 bases between the germline ends. Germline CDR1 is LNHNV and CDR2 is YYDKDF (reference sequence). Here the CDR3 DNA reads TGTGCCACCAGCAGAGATTTTGCCAAAGGGAGATACAATGAGCAGTTCTTC. Protein sequence: CATSRDFAKGRYNEQFF. Using reference TRBV15 and TRBJ2-1 for the parts outside the CDR3, the full variable domain is DAMVIQNPRYQVTQFGKPVTLSCSQTLNHNVMYWYQQKSSQAPKLLFHYYDKDFNNEADTPDNFQSRRPNTSFCFLDIRSPGLGDTAMYLCATSRDFAKGRYNEQFFGPGTRLTVL.

This chain links TRBV18 with TRBJ1-2, with 9 positions matching TRBD1. Trimming removed 5 bases from V and 3 bases from J; junction bases left unmatched: 4. CDR1 and CDR2 (germline): KGHSH, LQKENI. CDR3 length: 14 residues. This CDR3 is CASSATGGDYGYTF. DNA of the CDR3: TGTGCCAGCTCAGCGACAGGGGGTGACTATGGCTACACCTTC.

CDR3 residues: CATSDPGQGRTQYF. The CDR3 bases are TGTGCCACCAGTGACCCGGGACAGGGACGCACCCAGTACTTC. The V call is TRBV24-1, the J call TRBJ2-5; 9 bases align to TRBD1. The germline CDR1 and CDR2 sequences are KGHDR and SFDVKD. The CDR3 contains 14 residues. The ends lost 4 bases at V and 8 bases at J; junction bases unmatched: 7.

This clone has just one count. J is TRBJ1-1 and V is TRBV7-2, with unresolved D. V lost 4 bases to trimming and J lost 3 bases, with 9 bases between them. CDR3 length: 13 amino acids. Germline CDR1 and CDR2: SGHTA and FQGNSA. The CDR3 DNA reads as TGTGCCAGCAGCTCTGCCCCGGACACTGAAGCTTTCTTT. Protein: CASSSAPDTEAFF.

This clone was seen only a few times. The genes are TRBV10-3 and TRBJ2-5; no clear D gene. Germline CDR1 and CDR2: ENHRY and SYGVKD. There are 16 residues in the CDR3. Between the trimmed V and J ends, which lost 3 bases and 4 bases, there was a span of 18 bases. CDR3: CAISDPMGLGVETQYF. The DNA of the CDR3 is TGTGCCATCAGTGATCCCATGGGTTTGGGCGTAGAGACCCAGTACTTC.